This is a list of T cell receptor beta chains from one sample in a study of beta chain features in type 1 diabetes. Some clones are missing from TCRdb's copy, which holds only in-frame ones; the method was immunoSEQ multiplex PCR. This table holds 150,000 to 200,000 clones, approximately 10% found once. What was sequenced was central memory CD4+ T cells from blood. The receptor set was obtained from a woman in her twenties or thirties with type 1 diabetes. The CDR3 runs from the conserved cysteine through the conserved F or W. A D gene is named only where the DNA matches it firmly. Clone size is shown for a subset of rows, as once, few, many or a class of expanded clone.

V gene	D gene	J gene	clone size	CDR3 protein	CDR3 DNA
TRBV9	TRBD1	TRBJ2-2	few	CASSPGGGWRAGELFF	TGTGCCAGCAGCCCAGGGGGCGGGTGGAGGGCCGGGGAGCTGTTTTTT
TRBV5-1	TRBD1	TRBJ2-3	few	CASSARGQGTDTQYF	TGCGCCAGCAGCGCTAGGGGACAGGGCACAGATACGCAGTATTTT
TRBV9	TRBD2	TRBJ2-1	few	CASSVEGLALEQFF	TGTGCCAGCAGCGTAGAGGGACTAGCCCTGGAGCAGTTCTTC
TRBV6-1	NA	TRBJ2-3	NA	CASSEPPSGTDTQYF	TGTGCCAGCAGTGAACCCCCGAGTGGCACAGATACGCAGTATTTT
TRBV10-2	NA	TRBJ2-5	many	CASSETGQETQYF	TGCGCCAGCAGTGAGACGGGCCAAGAGACCCAGTACTTC
TRBV9	TRBD1	TRBJ2-2	few	CASSAGTVNTGELFF	TGTGCCAGCAGCGCCGGGACAGTAAACACCGGGGAGCTGTTTTTT
TRBV2	TRBD1	TRBJ2-5	NA	CASSEAGTGGRGTQYF	TGTGCCAGCAGTGAAGCCGGGACAGGGGGCAGGGGGACCCAGTACTTC
TRBV28	NA	TRBJ2-7	NA	CASTFAVGGGFGEQYF	TGTGCCAGCACCTTTGCCGTAGGAGGGGGCTTCGGCGAGCAGTACTTC
TRBV5-1	NA	TRBJ1-1	NA	CASSLELGGRTEAFF	TGCGCCAGCAGCTTGGAGTTGGGAGGACGCACTGAAGCTTTCTTT
TRBV5-1	TRBD2	TRBJ2-2	NA	CASSLVPAGVTGELFF	TGCGCCAGCAGCTTGGTTCCAGCGGGAGTGACCGGGGAGCTGTTTTTT
TRBV6-5	TRBD1	TRBJ1-3	few	CASRQDRAFGNTIYF	TGTGCCAGCAGACAGGACAGGGCTTTTGGAAACACCATATATTTT
TRBV2	NA	TRBJ1-1	NA	CASTGAGTEAFF	TGTGCCAGCACCGGAGCTGGCACTGAAGCTTTCTTT
TRBV28	TRBD1	TRBJ1-5	few	CASSSGQGDQPQHF	TGTGCCAGCAGTTCCGGACAGGGTGATCAGCCCCAGCATTTT
TRBV7-8	TRBD1	TRBJ2-2	few	CASSLDRVDTGELFF	TGTGCCAGCAGTCTAGACAGGGTGGACACCGGGGAGCTGTTTTTT
TRBV4-1	NA	TRBJ1-2	NA	CASSQDLAQFYGYTF	TGCGCCAGCAGCCAAGATCTCGCCCAGTTTTATGGCTACACCTTC
TRBV7-3	TRBD1	TRBJ1-1	NA	CASSRQGGTEAFF	TGTGCCAGCAGCCGACAGGGGGGCACTGAAGCTTTCTTT
TRBV28	NA	TRBJ2-5	NA	CASSILTGLGTQETQYF	TGTGCCAGCAGTATCCTAACAGGGCTGGGGACACAAGAGACCCAGTACTTC
TRBV30	TRBD2	TRBJ2-2	NA	CAWSVSGLVTGELFF	TGTGCCTGGAGTGTTTCGGGACTAGTCACCGGGGAGCTGTTTTTT
TRBV10-2	NA	TRBJ2-1	many	CASSLSGDEQFF	TGCGCCAGCAGTCTCTCGGGGGATGAGCAGTTCTTC
TRBV4-1	NA	TRBJ1-5	NA	CASSLDGYSNQPQHF	TGCGCCAGCAGCCTAGACGGGTATAGCAATCAGCCCCAGCATTTT
TRBV6-6	TRBD2	TRBJ2-1	few	CASSSPPGLGDNEQFF	TGTGCCAGCAGTTCCCCTCCGGGACTAGGGGACAATGAGCAGTTCTTC
TRBV30	NA	TRBJ2-5	NA	CAAQSEGPQYF	TGTGCCGCGCAATCGGAGGGTCCCCAGTACTTC
TRBV5-1	TRBD1	TRBJ1-2	NA	CASSLGTAYGYGYTF	TGCGCCAGCAGTCTCGGGACAGCCTACGGCTATGGCTACACCTTC
TRBV11-2	NA	TRBJ2-3	NA	CASSLDRTDTQYF	TGTGCCAGCAGCTTAGACCGGACAGATACGCAGTATTTT
TRBV7-2	TRBD2	TRBJ2-7	NA	CASSQTSGRSYEQYF	TGTGCCAGCAGCCAGACTAGCGGGAGATCCTACGAGCAGTACTTC
TRBV29-1	TRBD2	TRBJ2-7	few	CSVECLAGECEQYF	TGCAGCGTTGAATGCCTAGCGGGAGAGTGTGAGCAGTACTTC
TRBV2	TRBD1	TRBJ2-3	few	CASSDRTGGTDTQYF	TGTGCCAGCAGTGACCGCACAGGGGGTACAGATACGCAGTATTTT
TRBV7-2	NA	TRBJ1-1	few	CASSLGFVAGAFF	TGTGCCAGCAGCTTAGGCTTTGTGGCTGGAGCTTTCTTT
TRBV6-1	NA	TRBJ1-5	few	CASTRAGMDIQPQHF	TGTGCCAGCACCCGGGCAGGGATGGATATACAGCCCCAGCATTTT
TRBV2	NA	TRBJ2-5	NA	CASRRKQETQYF	TGTGCCAGCAGGAGAAAGCAAGAGACCCAGTACTTC
TRBV18	NA	TRBJ2-1	few	CASSPARNNEQFF	TGTGCCAGCTCACCAGCCAGAAACAATGAGCAGTTCTTC
TRBV5-1	NA	TRBJ2-7	NA	CASSVGTSRTLEQYF	TGCGCCAGCAGTGTTGGCACTAGCCGGACACTTGAGCAGTACTTC
TRBV29-1	NA	TRBJ2-3	NA	CSVEGSVSTDTQYF	TGCAGCGTTGAAGGTAGCGTCAGCACAGATACGCAGTATTTT
TRBV28	TRBD1	TRBJ1-2	NA	CASSFPGTVNYGYTF	TGTGCCAGCAGTTTCCCCGGGACAGTTAACTATGGCTACACCTTC
TRBV7-9	TRBD1	TRBJ1-1	few	CASSPPTGGVAEAFF	TGTGCCAGCAGCCCTCCGACAGGGGGTGTTGCTGAAGCTTTCTTT
TRBV4-1	NA	TRBJ1-1	NA	CASSRTGGQSTEAFF	TGCGCCAGCAGCCGTACGGGAGGACAGTCTACTGAAGCTTTCTTT
TRBV19	NA	TRBJ2-7	NA	CASSMGWPSYEQYF	TGTGCCAGTAGTATGGGCTGGCCGTCCTACGAGCAGTACTTC
TRBV6-1	NA	TRBJ1-2	few	CASSMQGYYGYTF	TGTGCCAGCAGTATGCAGGGATACTATGGCTACACCTTC
TRBV5-4	NA	TRBJ2-5	NA	CASSLAGVRAETQYF	TGTGCCAGCAGCTTGGCCGGGGTGCGTGCAGAGACCCAGTACTTC
TRBV7-9	TRBD1	TRBJ2-4	few	CASSLGRTGGAEGKNIQYF	TGTGCCAGCAGCTTAGGGCGGACAGGGGGCGCCGAGGGCAAAAACATTCAGTACTTC
TRBV5-1	NA	TRBJ2-5	NA	CASSAGTAPNF	TGCGCCAGCAGCGCGGGGACGGCACCGAACTTC
TRBV5-6	TRBD1	TRBJ1-2	NA	CASSPGTGVRDYGYTF	TGTGCCAGCAGCCCGGGGACAGGAGTAAGGGACTATGGCTACACCTTC
TRBV28	TRBD2	TRBJ2-1	few	CASSLGTSRYNEQFF	TGTGCCAGCAGTCTCGGGACTAGCCGCTACAATGAGCAGTTCTTC
TRBV9	TRBD2	TRBJ2-1	NA	CASSVGVRGSGDEQFF	TGTGCCAGCAGCGTAGGGGTGCGCGGGAGTGGAGATGAGCAGTTCTTC
TRBV4-1	TRBD2	TRBJ2-3	few	CASSQDRMEREEYF	TGCGCCAGCAGCCAAGATCGAATGGAGCGGGAAGAGTATTTT
TRBV4-1	TRBD1	TRBJ1-2	NA	CASSQEQGGSGYTF	TGCGCCAGCAGCCAAGAACAGGGGGGGAGTGGCTACACCTTC
TRBV5-4	TRBD2	TRBJ2-5	NA	CASRGSGSDWETQYF	TGTGCCAGCAGAGGTAGCGGGAGTGATTGGGAGACCCAGTACTTC
TRBV4-1	NA	TRBJ2-7	few	CASSQDNYEQYF	TGCGCCAGCAGCCAAGATAACTACGAGCAGTACTTC